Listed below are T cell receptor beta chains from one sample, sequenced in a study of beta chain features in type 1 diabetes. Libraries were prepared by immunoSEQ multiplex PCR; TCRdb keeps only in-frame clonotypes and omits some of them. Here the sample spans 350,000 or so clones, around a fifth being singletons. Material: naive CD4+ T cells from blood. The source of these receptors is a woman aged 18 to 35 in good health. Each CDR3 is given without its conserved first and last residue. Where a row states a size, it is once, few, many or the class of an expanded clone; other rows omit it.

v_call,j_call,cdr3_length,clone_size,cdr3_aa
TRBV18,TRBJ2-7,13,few,ASSPDHTVTYEQY
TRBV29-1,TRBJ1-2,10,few,SVGSRNYGYT
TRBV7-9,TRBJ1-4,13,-,ASSPQWGGSEKLF
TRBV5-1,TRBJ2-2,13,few,ASSLVAANTGELF
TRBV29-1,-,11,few,SAHRGPPYEQY
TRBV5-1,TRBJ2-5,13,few,ASSRQDRGDGTQY
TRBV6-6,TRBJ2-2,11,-,ASRATTTGELF
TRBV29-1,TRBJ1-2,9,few,SVPRTGDYT
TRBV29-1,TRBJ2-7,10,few,SVLEGSYEQY
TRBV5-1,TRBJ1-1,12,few,ASSLAEKGTEAF
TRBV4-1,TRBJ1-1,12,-,ASSGQVWNTEAF
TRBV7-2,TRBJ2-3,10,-,ASSLSGSTQY
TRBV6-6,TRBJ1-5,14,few,ASSFSTGGNNQPQH
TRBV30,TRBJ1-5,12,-,AWSLGHGNQPQH
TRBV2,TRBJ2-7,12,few,ASKVDGGTGEQY
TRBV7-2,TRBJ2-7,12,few,ASSTRQGSYEQY
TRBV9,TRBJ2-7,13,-,ASSVGLAGSDEQY
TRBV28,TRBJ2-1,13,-,ASSRRLAVYNEQF
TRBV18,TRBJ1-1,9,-,ASSRQIEAF
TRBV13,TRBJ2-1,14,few,ASSYNTGTSVLEQF
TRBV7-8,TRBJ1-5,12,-,ASSNQPGVGSQH
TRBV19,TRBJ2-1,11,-,ASSIAGKREQF
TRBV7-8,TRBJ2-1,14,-,ASSLSGTSGRSEQF
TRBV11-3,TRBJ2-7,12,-,ASSATRGTYEQY
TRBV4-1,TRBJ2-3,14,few,ASSQVGRERTDTQY
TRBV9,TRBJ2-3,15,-,ASSVEGTSGFTDTQY
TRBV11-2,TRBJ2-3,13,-,ASSSSGTGAYTQY
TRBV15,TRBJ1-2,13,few,ATSRDSGPNYGYT
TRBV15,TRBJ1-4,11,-,ATSTRRGEKLF
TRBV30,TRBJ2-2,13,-,AWSKGLGNTGELF
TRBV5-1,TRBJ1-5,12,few,ASSLGQGQQPQH
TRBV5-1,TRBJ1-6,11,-,ASSSTENSPLH
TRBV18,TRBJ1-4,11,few,ASSPDGVEKLF